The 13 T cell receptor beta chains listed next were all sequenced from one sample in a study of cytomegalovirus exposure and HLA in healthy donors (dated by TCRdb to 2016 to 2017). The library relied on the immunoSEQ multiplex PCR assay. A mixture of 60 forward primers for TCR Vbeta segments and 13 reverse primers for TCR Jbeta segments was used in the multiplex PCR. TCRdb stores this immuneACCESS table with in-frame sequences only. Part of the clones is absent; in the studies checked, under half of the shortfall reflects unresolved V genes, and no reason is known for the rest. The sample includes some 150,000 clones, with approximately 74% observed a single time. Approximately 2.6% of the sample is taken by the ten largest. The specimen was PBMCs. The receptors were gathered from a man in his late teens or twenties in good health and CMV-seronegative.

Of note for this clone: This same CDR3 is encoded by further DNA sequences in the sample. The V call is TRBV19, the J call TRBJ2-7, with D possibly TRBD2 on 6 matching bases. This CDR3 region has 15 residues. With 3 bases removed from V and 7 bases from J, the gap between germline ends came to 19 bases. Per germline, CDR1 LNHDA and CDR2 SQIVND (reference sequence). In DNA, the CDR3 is TGTGCCAGTAGTATGGGCAGTGTGGGAGGCTATGAGCAGTACTTC. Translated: CASSMGSVGGYEQYF.

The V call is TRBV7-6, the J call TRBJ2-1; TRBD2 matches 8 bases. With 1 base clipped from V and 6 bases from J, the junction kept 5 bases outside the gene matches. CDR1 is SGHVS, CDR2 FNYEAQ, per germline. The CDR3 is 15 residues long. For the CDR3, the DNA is TGTGCCAGCAGCTTAGGGGGAGGGACTAGCAATGAGCAGTTCTTC. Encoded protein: CASSLGGGTSNEQFF.

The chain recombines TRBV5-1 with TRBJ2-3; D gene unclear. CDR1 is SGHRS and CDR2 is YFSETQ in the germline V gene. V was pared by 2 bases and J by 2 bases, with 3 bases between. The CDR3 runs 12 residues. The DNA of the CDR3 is TGCGCCAGCAGCTTCTCCACAGATACGCAGTATTTT. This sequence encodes CASSFSTDTQYF.

This CDR3 is CASSQRRLAGAYEQYF. Here the CDR3 DNA reads TGCGCCAGCAGCCAAAGACGACTAGCGGGGGCCTACGAGCAGTACTTC. The V gene is TRBV4-3, the J gene TRBJ2-7, with 12 bases identical to TRBD2. This CDR3 has 16 amino acids. The V gene end was trimmed by 2 bases and the J gene end by 2 bases; junction bases not matched to a gene: 4. CDR1 is LGHNA and CDR2 is YSLEER in the germline V gene.

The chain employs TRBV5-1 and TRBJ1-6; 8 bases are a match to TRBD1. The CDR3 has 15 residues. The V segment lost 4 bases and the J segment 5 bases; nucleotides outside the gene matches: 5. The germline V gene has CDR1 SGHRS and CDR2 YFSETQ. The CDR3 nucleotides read TGCGCCAGCAGCATCGGACAGGGCAATAATTCACCCCTCCACTTT. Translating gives CASSIGQGNNSPLHF.

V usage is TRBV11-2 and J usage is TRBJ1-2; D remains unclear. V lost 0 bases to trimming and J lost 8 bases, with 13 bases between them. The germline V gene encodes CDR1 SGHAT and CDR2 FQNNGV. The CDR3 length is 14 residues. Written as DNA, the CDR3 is TGTGCCAGCAGCTTAGATTTCGGGTTGCGGGGCTACACCTTC. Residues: CASSLDFGLRGYTF.

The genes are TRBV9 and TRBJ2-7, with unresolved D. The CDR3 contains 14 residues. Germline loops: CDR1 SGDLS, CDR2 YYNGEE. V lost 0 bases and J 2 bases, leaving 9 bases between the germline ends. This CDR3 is CASSVDDITYEQYF. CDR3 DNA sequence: TGTGCCAGCAGCGTAGATGACATAACCTACGAGCAGTACTTC.

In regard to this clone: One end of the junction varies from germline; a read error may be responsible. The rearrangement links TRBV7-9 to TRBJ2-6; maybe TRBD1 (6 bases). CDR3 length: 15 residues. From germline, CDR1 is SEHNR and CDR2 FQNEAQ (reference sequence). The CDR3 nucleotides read TGTGCCAGCAGCTCAGGGGATTCCGGGGCCAACGGCCTGACTTTC. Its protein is CASSSGDSGANGLTF.

In DNA, the CDR3 is TGTGCCAGCACAGGCAAGGGCACAGATACGCAGTATTTT. As protein: CASTGKGTDTQYF. The chain uses TRBV6-5 and TRBJ2-3; D is ambiguous. V was trimmed by 7 bases and J by 1 base, leaving 9 bases between them. The CDR3 has 13 residues. Germline-derived CDR1 and CDR2 are MNHEY and SVGAGI.

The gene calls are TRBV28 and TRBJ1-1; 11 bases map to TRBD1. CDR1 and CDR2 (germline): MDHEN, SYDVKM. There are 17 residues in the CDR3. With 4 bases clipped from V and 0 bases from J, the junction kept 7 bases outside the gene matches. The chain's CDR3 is CASSSPWTGGLNTEAFF. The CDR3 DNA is TGTGCCAGCAGTTCCCCATGGACAGGGGGCTTGAACACTGAAGCTTTCTTT.

The CDR3 spells CASSQPGTGTYEQYF. Written as DNA, the CDR3 is TGCGCCAGCAGCCAACCCGGGACAGGGACCTACGAGCAGTACTTC. The genes are TRBV4-1 and TRBJ2-7; 9 positions agree with TRBD1. CDR1 is MGHRA and CDR2 is YSYEKL in the germline V gene. J was trimmed by 2 bases and V by 2 bases; bases with no gene match: 4. The CDR3 is 15 amino acids.

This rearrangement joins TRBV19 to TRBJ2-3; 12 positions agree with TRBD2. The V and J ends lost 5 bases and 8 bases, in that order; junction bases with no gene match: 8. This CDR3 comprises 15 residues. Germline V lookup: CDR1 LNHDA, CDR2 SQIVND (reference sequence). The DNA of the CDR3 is TGTGCCAGTAGTGGCCTAGCGGGGGGGTCCTTTACGCAGTATTTT. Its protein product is CASSGLAGGSFTQYF.

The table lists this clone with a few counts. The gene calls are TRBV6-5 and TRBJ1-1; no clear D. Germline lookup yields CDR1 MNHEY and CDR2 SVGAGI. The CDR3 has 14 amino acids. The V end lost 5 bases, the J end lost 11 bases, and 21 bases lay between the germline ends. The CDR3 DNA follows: TGTGCCAGCAGTGAGAGCGCGGAGGATGAGGGCGCTTTCTTT. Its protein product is CASSESAEDEGAFF.